The next 12 T cell receptor beta chains were all read from a single sample in a study of cytomegalovirus exposure and HLA in healthy donors (dated by TCRdb to the late 2010s). Receptor libraries were prepared by the immunoSEQ multiplex PCR assay. In its TCRdb copy, this immuneACCESS table keeps in-frame sequences only and misses some clones. Where compared with another copy, unresolved V genes explain less than half of these, and the others have no known cause. In all, the sample holds about 110,000 clones, and more than 75% of those were seen once. Approximately 1.5% of the sample belongs to the ten largest clones. The sequenced sample was PBMCs. The receptors were gathered from a woman younger than 45 in good health and CMV-seropositive.

The chain employs TRBV5-1 and TRBJ2-3; 10 bases are shared with TRBD1. CDR1 is SGHRS, CDR2 YFSETQ, per germline. Germline trimming cut 7 bases from V and 10 bases from J; bases unmatched to any gene: 9. The CDR3 length is 13 residues. The CDR3 spells CASRDRGVTAQYF. CDR3 nucleotide sequence: TGCGCCAGCCGGGACAGGGGTGTGACGGCGCAGTATTTT. Looking up the rest from reference TRBV5-1 and TRBJ2-3 gives the full variable domain: KAGVTQTPRYLIKTRGQQVTLSCSPISGHRSVSWYQQTPGQGLQFLFEYFSETQRNKGNFPGRFSGRQFSNSRSEMNVSTLELGDSALYLCASRDRGVTAQYFGPGTRLTVL.

V and J are TRBV15 and TRBJ2-5; weak D call: TRBD2 (5 bases). Trimming cost V 0 bases and J 5 bases, with 10 bases left between them. The germline gives CDR1 LNHNV, CDR2 YYDKDF (reference sequence). The CDR3 contains 14 residues. The CDR3 bases are TGTGCCACCAGCAGAGAGAGGGCCGGGGAGACCCAGTACTTC. Translating gives CATSRERAGETQYF. Full variable domain (rest looked up from reference TRBV15 and TRBJ2-5): DAMVIQNPRYQVTQFGKPVTLSCSQTLNHNVMYWYQQKSSQAPKLLFHYYDKDFNNEADTPDNFQSRRPNTSFCFLDIRSPGLGDTAMYLCATSRERAGETQYFGPGTRLLVL.

This clone was seen a few times. V usage is TRBV30 and J usage is TRBJ1-2; weak D call: TRBD1 (6 bases). V was trimmed by 7 bases and J by 0 bases, leaving 24 bases between them. The length of the CDR3 is 17 residues. Germline V gives CDR1 GTSNPN, CDR2 SVGIG (reference sequence). The CDR3 DNA reads as TGTGCCTTGGCGCCCGGGACACCGACCTCAGCTAACTATGGCTACACCTTC. Translated: CALAPGTPTSANYGYTF.

This clone was recorded only once. The chain is built from TRBV27 and TRBJ2-1, with D tentatively TRBD1 (5 bases). This CDR3 contains 16 residues. Germline-derived CDR1 and CDR2 are MNHEY and SMNVEV (reference sequence). V lost 3 bases and J lost 5, with 17 bases in between. Here the CDR3 DNA reads TGTGCCAGCAGTTTTATTGGGTTGGGGCAGGACAATGAGCAGTTCTTC. Its translation: CASSFIGLGQDNEQFF.

V is TRBV25-1 and J is TRBJ2-1; 7 bases fit TRBD1. This CDR3 contains 14 residues. J was trimmed by 2 bases and V by 9 bases; bases with no gene match: 7. Germline loops: CDR1 MGHDK, CDR2 SYGVNS. In nucleotides, the CDR3 is TGTGCCAGTAGAGATGGGACAGCCTACAATGAGCAGTTCTTC. Residues: CASRDGTAYNEQFF. Full variable domain (remainder filled in from reference TRBV25-1 and TRBJ2-1): EADIYQTPRYLVIGTGKKITLECSQTMGHDKMYWYQQDPGMELHLIHYSYGVNSTEKGDLSSESTVSRIRTEHFPLTLESARPSHTSQYLCASRDGTAYNEQFFGPGTRLTVL.

The V call is TRBV7-2, the J call TRBJ1-1; D gene uncertain. V was shortened by 5 bases and J by 2 bases, with 9 bases between the two germline ends. The CDR3 totals 13 residues. Germline CDR1 and CDR2: SGHTA and FQGNSA. The CDR3 protein is CASSREFNTEAFF. The DNA of the CDR3 is TGTGCCAGCAGCCGGGAGTTTAACACTGAAGCTTTCTTT.

The CDR3 DNA is TGTGCCAGCAGCCGCTCTAGCGGGGTTAACAATGAGCAGTTCTTC. Its translation: CASSRSSGVNNEQFF. This chain links TRBV11-1 with TRBJ2-1; the match to TRBD2 covers 9 bases. This CDR3 contains 15 residues. CDR1 is SGHAT and CDR2 is FQDESV in the germline V gene (reference sequence). V was pared by 5 bases and J by 5 bases, with 7 bases of the junction left unmatched.

This rearrangement joins TRBV5-6 to TRBJ2-3; D might be TRBD2 (6 bases). Germline V gene lookup returns CDR1 SGHDT and CDR2 YYEEEE. V was cut by 4 bases and J by 8 bases, with 17 bases left in between. The CDR3 has 14 amino acids. The CDR3 DNA sequence: TGTGCCAGCAGCCACGGGGGACCTGGTGCTACGCAGTATTTT. It is translated as CASSHGGPGATQYF. The entire variable domain, with the rest obtained from reference TRBV5-6 and TRBJ2-3, is as follows: DAGVTQSPTHLIKTRGQQVTLRCSPKSGHDTVSWYQQALGQGPQFIFQYYEEEERQRGNFPDRFSGHQFPNYSSELNVNALLLGDSALYLCASSHGGPGATQYFGPGTRLTVL.

The CDR3 is CASSRGQASGNTIYF. The CDR3 bases are TGTGCCAGCAGCCGTGGACAGGCCTCTGGAAACACCATATATTTT. The chain recombines TRBV7-6 with TRBJ1-3; the match to TRBD1 covers 7 bases. Germline CDR1 reads SGHVS; CDR2 reads FNYEAQ. The CDR3 loop spans 15 amino acids. The V segment lost 5 bases and the J segment 0 bases; nucleotides outside the gene matches: 4.

The rearrangement links TRBV2 to TRBJ2-2; TRBD1 agrees at 12 bases. This CDR3 region has 14 residues. Looked up from germline, CDR1 is SNHLY and CDR2 is FYNNEI. V was clipped by 6 bases and J by 6 bases; unmatched bases: 2. The CDR3 DNA sequence: TGTGCCAGCAGAGGGACAGGGGGCTCCGGGGAGCTGTTTTTT. This codes for CASRGTGGSGELFF.

The V call is TRBV18, the J call TRBJ1-5; D is perhaps TRBD1 (5 bases). Germline assignment: CDR1 KGHSH and CDR2 LQKENI. V lost 0 bases and J lost 4, with 10 bases in between. This CDR3 contains 15 residues. The CDR3 DNA reads TGTGCCAGCTCACCACCGGGGGGAAGAAATCAGCCCCAGCATTTT. This gives the protein CASSPPGGRNQPQHF.

As concerns this clone: The junction shows a germline mismatch at one end, possibly a read error. The chain couples TRBV7-9 to TRBJ2-1; TRBD2 aligns across 12 bases. This CDR3 spans 15 amino acids. Germline V gene lookup returns CDR1 SEHNR and CDR2 FQNEAQ (reference sequence). The CDR3 region has the DNA TGTGCCAGCAGCCTAGCGGGGGGGCCCTACAATGAGCAGTTCTTC. Protein product: CASSLAGGPYNEQFF.